Following are 2 T cell receptor beta chains from one sample sequenced in a study of T cell changes during pregnancy in multiple sclerosis. The method was immunoSEQ multiplex PCR; TCRdb's version includes in-frame clones alone and lacks a portion of them. The repertoire includes tens of thousands of clones, roughly 91% of them detected once, and less than 6% sits in the top ten. The source was CD8+ T cells from peripheral blood mononuclear cells, collected before pregnancy. Receptors originate from a female donor with multiple sclerosis, enrolled in a pregnancy study.

The CDR3 coding sequence is TGCGCCAGCAGCCAAGATGAAGGACTCGTGTACGAGCAGTACTTC. As protein: CASSQDEGLVYEQYF. This sequence joins TRBV4-1 and TRBJ2-7; possibly TRBD2 for D (5 bases). Per the germline V gene, CDR1 is MGHRA and CDR2 is YSYEKL. This CDR3 has 15 amino acids. Trimming pared 0 bases from V and 4 bases from J, leaving 13 bases between.

The chain recombines TRBV4-1 with TRBJ1-1, with a weak D call TRBD1 (6 bases). Germline V gene sequence: CDR1 MGHRA, CDR2 YSYEKL. This CDR3 contains 14 residues. With 2 bases removed from V and 4 bases from J, the gap between germline ends came to 11 bases. The CDR3 region has the DNA TGCGCCAGCAGCCAACCAACAGGGAGCACTGAAGCTTTCTTT. Its translation is CASSQPTGSTEAFF.